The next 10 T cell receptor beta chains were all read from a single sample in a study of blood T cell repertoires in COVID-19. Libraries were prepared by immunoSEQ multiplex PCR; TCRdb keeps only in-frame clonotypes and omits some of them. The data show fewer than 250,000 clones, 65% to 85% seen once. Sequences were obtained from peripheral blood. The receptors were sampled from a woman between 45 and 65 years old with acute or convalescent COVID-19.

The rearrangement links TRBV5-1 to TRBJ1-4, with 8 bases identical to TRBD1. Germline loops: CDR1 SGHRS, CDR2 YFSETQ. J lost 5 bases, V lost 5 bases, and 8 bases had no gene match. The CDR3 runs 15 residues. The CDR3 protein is CASSTQGDSNEKLFF. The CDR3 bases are TGCGCCAGCAGTACACAGGGGGACAGCAATGAAAAACTGTTTTTT.

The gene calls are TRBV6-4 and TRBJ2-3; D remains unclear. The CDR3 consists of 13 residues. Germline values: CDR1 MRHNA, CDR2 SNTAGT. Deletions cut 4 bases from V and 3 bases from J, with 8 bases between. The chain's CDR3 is CASSARGTDTQYF. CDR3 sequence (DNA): TGTGCCAGCAGTGCACGAGGTACAGATACGCAGTATTTT.

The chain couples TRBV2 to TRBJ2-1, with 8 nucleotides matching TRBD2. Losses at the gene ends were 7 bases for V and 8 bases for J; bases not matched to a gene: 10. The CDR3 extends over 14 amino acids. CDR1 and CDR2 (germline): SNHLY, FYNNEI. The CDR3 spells CASKAGGAADEQFF. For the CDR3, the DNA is TGTGCCAGCAAGGCGGGAGGTGCAGCCGATGAGCAGTTCTTC.

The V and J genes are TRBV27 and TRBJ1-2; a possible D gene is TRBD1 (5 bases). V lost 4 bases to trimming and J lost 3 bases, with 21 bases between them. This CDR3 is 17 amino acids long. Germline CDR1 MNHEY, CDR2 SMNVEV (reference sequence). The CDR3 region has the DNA TGTGCCAGCAGTTCCACCTCCCCATCCAGGGATCACTATGGCTACACCTTC. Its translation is CASSSTSPSRDHYGYTF.

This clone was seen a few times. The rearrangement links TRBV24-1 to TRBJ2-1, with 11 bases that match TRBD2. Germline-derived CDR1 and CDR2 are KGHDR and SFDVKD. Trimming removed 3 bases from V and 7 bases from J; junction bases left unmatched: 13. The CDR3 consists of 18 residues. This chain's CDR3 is CATSDPSGLAGPENEQFF. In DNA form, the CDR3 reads TGTGCCACCAGTGATCCTTCAGGACTAGCGGGCCCGGAAAATGAGCAGTTCTTC.

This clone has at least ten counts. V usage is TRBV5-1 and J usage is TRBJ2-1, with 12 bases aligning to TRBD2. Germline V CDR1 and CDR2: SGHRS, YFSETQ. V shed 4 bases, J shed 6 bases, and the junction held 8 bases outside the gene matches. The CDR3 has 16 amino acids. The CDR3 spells CASSIELAGGANEQFF. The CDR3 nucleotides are TGCGCCAGCAGCATTGAACTAGCGGGAGGTGCCAATGAGCAGTTCTTC.

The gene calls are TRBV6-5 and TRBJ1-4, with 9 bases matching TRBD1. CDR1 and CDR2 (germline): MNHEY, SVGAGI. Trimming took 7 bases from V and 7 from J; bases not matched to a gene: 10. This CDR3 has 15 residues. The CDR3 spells CASTQGTGPSEKLFF. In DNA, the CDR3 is TGTGCCAGCACCCAAGGGACAGGGCCAAGTGAAAAACTGTTTTTT.

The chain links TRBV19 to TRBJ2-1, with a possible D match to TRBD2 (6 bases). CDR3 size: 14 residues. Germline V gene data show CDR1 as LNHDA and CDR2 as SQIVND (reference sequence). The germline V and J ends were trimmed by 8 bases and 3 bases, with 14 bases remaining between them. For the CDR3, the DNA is TGTGCCAGTCAGACTAGACTCGACTACAATGAGCAGTTCTTC. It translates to CASQTRLDYNEQFF. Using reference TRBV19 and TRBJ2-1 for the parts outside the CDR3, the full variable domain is DGGITQSPKYLFRKEGQNVTLSCEQNLNHDAMYWYRQDPGQGLRLIYYSQIVNDFQKGDIAEGYSVSREKKESFPLTVTSAQKNPTAFYLCASQTRLDYNEQFFGPGTRLTVL.

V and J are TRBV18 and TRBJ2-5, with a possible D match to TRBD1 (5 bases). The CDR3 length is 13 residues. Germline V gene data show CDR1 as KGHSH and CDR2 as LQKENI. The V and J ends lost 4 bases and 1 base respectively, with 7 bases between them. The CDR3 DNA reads TGTGCCAGCTCACGGACACCCCAAGAGACCCAGTACTTC. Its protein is CASSRTPQETQYF. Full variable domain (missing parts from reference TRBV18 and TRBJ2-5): NAGVMQNPRHLVRRRGQEARLRCSPMKGHSHVYWYRQLPEEGLKFMVYLQKENIIDESGMPKERFSAEFPKEGPSILRIQQVVRGDSAAYFCASSRTPQETQYFGPGTRLLVL.

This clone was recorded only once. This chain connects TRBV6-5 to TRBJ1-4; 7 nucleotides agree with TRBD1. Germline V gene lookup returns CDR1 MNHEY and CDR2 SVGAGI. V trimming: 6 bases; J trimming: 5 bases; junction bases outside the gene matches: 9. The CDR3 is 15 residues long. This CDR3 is CASRTAQGRNEKLFF. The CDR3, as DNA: TGTGCCAGCAGGACGGCACAGGGGAGGAATGAAAAACTGTTTTTT.